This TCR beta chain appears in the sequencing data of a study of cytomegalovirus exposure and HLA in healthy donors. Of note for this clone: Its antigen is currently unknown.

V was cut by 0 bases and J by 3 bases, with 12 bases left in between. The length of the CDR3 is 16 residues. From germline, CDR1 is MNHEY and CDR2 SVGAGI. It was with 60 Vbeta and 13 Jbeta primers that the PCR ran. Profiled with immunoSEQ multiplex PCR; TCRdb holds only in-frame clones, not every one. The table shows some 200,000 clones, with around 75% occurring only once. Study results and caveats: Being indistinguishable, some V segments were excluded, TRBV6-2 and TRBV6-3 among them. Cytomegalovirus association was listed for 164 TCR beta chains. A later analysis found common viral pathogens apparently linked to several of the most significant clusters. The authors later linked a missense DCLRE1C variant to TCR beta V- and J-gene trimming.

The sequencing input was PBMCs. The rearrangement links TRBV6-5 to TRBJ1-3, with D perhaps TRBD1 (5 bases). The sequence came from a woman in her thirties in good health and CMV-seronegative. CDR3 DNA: TGTGCCAGCAGTTACTCGTCGGCGGGGGATGGAAACACCATATATTTT. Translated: CASSYSSAGDGNTIYF.